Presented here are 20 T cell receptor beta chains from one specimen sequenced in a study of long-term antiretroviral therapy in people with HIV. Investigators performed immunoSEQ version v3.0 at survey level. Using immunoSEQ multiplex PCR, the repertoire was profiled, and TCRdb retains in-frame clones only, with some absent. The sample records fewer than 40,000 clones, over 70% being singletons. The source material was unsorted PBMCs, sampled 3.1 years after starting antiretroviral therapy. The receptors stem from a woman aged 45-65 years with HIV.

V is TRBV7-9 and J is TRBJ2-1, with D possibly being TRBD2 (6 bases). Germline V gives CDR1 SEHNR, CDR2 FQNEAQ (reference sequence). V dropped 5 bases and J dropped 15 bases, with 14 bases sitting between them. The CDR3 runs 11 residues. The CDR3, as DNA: TGTGCCAGCAGCCGGGACTTAAGGGGGTTCTTC. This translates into CASSRDLRGFF.

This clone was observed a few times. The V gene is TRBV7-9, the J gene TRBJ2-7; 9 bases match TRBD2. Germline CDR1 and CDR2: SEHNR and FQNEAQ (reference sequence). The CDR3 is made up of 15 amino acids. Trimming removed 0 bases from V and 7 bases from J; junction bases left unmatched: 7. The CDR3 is CASSLAGVAGEEQYF. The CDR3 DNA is TGTGCCAGCAGCTTAGCGGGGGTAGCGGGGGAGGAGCAGTACTTC.

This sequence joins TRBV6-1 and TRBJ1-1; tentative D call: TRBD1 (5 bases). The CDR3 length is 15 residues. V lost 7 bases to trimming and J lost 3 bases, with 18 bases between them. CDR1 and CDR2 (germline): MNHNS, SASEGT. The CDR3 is CASNGGGGLYTEAFF. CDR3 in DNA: TGTGCCAGCAATGGAGGTGGGGGACTCTACACTGAAGCTTTCTTT.

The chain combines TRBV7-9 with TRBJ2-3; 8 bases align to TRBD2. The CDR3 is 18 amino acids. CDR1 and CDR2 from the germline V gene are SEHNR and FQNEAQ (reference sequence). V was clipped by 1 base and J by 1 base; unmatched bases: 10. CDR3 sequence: CASSLGGNLAGGTDTQYF. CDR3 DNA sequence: TGTGCCAGCAGCTTAGGCGGTAACCTAGCGGGCGGCACAGATACGCAGTATTTT.

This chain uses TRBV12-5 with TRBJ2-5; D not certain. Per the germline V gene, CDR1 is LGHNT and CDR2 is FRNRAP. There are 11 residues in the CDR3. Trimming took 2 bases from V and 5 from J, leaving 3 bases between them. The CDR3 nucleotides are TGTGCTAGTGGTTTGCGGGAGACCCAGTACTTC. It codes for CASGLRETQYF.

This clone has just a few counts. CDR3 nucleotide sequence: TGTGCCAGCAGCTTAGAGTTGGGAGGAAACACCATATATTTT. Protein product: CASSLELGGNTIYF. This chain links TRBV11-2 with TRBJ1-3; the D is unclear. V was clipped by 0 bases and J by 4 bases, with 7 bases between them. Looked up from germline, CDR1 is SGHAT and CDR2 is FQNNGV. The CDR3 is made up of 14 amino acids.

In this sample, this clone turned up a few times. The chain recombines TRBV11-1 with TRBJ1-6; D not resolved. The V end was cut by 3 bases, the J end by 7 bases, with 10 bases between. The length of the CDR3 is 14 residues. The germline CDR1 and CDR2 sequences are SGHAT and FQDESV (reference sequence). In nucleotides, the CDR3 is TGTGCCAGCAGCTTGGAGGGCCTAAATTCACCCCTCCACTTT. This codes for CASSLEGLNSPLHF.

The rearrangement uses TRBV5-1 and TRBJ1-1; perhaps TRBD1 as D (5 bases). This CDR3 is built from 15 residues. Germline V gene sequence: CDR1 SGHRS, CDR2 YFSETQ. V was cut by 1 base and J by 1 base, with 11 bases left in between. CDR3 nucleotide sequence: TGCGCCAGCAGCTTGCTCCGGGACGGGAACACTGAAGCTTTCTTT. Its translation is CASSLLRDGNTEAFF.

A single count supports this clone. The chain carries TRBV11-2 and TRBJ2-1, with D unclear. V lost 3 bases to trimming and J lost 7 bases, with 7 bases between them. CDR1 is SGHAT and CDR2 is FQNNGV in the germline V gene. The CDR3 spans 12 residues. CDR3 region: CASSFVGNEQFF. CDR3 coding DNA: TGTGCCAGCAGCTTTGTCGGAAATGAGCAGTTCTTC.

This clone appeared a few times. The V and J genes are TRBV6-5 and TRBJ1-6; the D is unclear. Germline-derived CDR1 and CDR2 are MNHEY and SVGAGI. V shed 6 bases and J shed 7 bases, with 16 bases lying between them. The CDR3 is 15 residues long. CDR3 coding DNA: TGTGCCAGCAGCTCGATGACGCTGAGGAATTCACCCCTCCACTTT. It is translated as CASSSMTLRNSPLHF.

The CDR3 is CASSFLRQAFSYNEQFF. The CDR3 DNA sequence: TGTGCCAGCAGCTTCCTACGACAGGCTTTTTCCTACAATGAGCAGTTCTTC. V is TRBV5-6 and J is TRBJ2-1; D might be TRBD1 (6 bases). Germline CDR1 and CDR2: SGHDT and YYEEEE. With 2 bases removed from V and 1 base from J, the gap between germline ends came to 16 bases. The CDR3 extends over 17 amino acids.

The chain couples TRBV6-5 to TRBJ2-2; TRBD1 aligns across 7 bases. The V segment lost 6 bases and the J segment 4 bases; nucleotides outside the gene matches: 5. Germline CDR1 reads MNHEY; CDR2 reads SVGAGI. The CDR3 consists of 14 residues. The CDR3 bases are TGTGCCAGCAGGGTACAGGGGCGCACCGGGGAGCTGTTTTTT. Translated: CASRVQGRTGELFF.

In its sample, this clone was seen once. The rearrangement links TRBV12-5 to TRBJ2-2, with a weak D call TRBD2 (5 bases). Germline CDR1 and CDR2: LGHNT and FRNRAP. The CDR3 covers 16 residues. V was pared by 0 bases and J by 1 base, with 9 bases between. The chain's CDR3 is CASGLVLGRNTGELFF. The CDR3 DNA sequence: TGTGCTAGTGGTTTGGTACTGGGGAGGAACACCGGGGAGCTGTTTTTT.

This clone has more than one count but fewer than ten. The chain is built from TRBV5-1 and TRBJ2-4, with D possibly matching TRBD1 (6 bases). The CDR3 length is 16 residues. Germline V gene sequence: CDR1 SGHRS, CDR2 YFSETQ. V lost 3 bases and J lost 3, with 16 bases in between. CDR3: CASSWSRDTDKNIQYF. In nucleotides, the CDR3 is TGCGCCAGCAGCTGGAGCCGGGACACCGACAAAAACATTCAGTACTTC.

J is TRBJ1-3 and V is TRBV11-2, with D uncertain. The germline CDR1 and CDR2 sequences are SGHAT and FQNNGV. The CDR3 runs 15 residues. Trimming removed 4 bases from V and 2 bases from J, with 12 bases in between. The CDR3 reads CASSSRVGTGNTIYF. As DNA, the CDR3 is TGTGCCAGCAGCTCCCGTGTAGGGACTGGAAACACCATATATTTT.

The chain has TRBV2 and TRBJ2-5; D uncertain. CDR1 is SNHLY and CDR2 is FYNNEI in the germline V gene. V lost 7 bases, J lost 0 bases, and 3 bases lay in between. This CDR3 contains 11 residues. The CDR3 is CASTDQETQYF. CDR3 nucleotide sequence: TGTGCCAGCACGGACCAAGAGACCCAGTACTTC.

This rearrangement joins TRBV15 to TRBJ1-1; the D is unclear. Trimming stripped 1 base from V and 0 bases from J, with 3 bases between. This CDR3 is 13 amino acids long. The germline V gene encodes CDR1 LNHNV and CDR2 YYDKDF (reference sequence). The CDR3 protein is CATSRVVNTEAFF. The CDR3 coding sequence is TGTGCCACCAGCAGAGTTGTGAACACTGAAGCTTTCTTT.

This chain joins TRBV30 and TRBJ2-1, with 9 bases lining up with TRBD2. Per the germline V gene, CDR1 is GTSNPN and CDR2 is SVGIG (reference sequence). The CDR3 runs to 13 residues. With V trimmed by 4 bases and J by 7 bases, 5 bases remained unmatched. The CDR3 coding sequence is TGTGCCTGGAAGCGGGGGGCCGGGAATGAGCAGTTCTTC. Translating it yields CAWKRGAGNEQFF.

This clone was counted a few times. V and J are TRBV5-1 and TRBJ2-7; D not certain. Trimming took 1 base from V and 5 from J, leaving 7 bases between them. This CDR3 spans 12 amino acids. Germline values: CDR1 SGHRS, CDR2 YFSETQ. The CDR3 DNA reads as TGCGCCAGCAGCTTGACCGATAACGAGCAGTACTTC. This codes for CASSLTDNEQYF.

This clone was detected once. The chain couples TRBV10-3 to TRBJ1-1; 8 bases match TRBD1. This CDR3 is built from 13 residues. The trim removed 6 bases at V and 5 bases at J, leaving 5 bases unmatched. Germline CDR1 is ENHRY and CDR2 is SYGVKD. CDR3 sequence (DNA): TGTGCCATCAGCCCAGGGGGCGGAACTGAAGCTTTCTTT. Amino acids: CAISPGGGTEAFF.